This TCR beta chain was captured by sequencing in a study of cytomegalovirus exposure and HLA in healthy donors. Study details: Some 85 million unique TCRs, all from HLA-typed donors, were included in an early release of the data. There were some 380 genotyped donors. Of these, about 86% fell in the genetic ancestry cluster associated with self-reported Caucasian donors. Study conclusions and caveats: Analyzed later, most CMV-associated TCR beta chains appeared HLA-restricted.

The CDR3 is 13 residues long. Between the trimmed V and J ends, which lost 6 bases and 5 bases, there was a span of 14 bases. Germline-derived CDR1 and CDR2 are MDHEN and SYDVKM. A note on this clone: The antigen is unknown.

The PCR made use of 60 Vbeta and 13 Jbeta primers. Sequencing was performed with immunoSEQ multiplex PCR; in TCRdb, only in-frame clones are kept and a portion is missing. The table shows over 150,000 clones, with approximately 76% occurring only once. Sequences were obtained from PBMCs. The clonotype comes from a man aged 55 to 69 in good health and CMV-seronegative. V and J are TRBV28 and TRBJ2-7, with D maybe TRBD1 (6 bases). The CDR3 is CASRTQGKDEQYF. Here the CDR3 DNA reads TGTGCCAGCAGAACACAGGGAAAAGACGAGCAGTACTTC. The complete variable domain, with remaining parts taken from reference TRBV28 and TRBJ2-7, reads DVKVTQSSRYLVKRTGEKVFLECVQDMDHENMFWYRQDPGLGLRLIYFSYDVKMKEKGDIPEGYSVSREKKERFSLILESASTNQTSMYLCASRTQGKDEQYFGPGTRLTVT.